A selection of T cell receptor beta chains follows, all from one sample in a study of radiotherapy plus CTLA-4 blockade in lung cancer. Only in-frame clones appear in the TCRdb table, and some are missing; sequencing was by immunoSEQ multiplex PCR. This table holds tens of thousands of clones, 70% to 80% found once. The specimen comprised peripheral blood, sampled from a patient treated with radiotherapy plus ipilimumab. These receptors all come from a human donor with non-small cell lung cancer who had stable disease on radiotherapy plus ipilimumab. CDR3s include the opening cysteine and the closing phenylalanine or tryptophan. The D gene is left open where the match is weak. Clone size is shown for a subset of rows, as once, few, many or a class of expanded clone.

CDR3 length | D gene | J gene | clone size | V gene | CDR3 DNA | CDR3 protein
14 | NA | TRBJ1-1 | NA | TRBV18 | TGTGCCAGCTCACCACCCTTGGGGAACACTGAAGCTTTCTTT | CASSPPLGNTEAFF
14 | TRBD1 | TRBJ1-3 | NA | TRBV6-1 | TGTGCCAGCAGTGAAGCGCAGGGGGTAGGGACCATATATTTT | CASSEAQGVGTIYF
14 | TRBD1 | TRBJ1-4 | NA | TRBV19 | TGTGCCAGTAGTGGCGGGACAGTAAATGAAAAACTGTTTTTT | CASSGGTVNEKLFF
14 | NA | TRBJ2-2 | NA | TRBV11-2 | TGTGCCAGCAGGGACAGAACGAACACCGGGGAGCTGTTTTTT | CASRDRTNTGELFF
14 | TRBD1 | TRBJ2-7 | NA | TRBV6-6 | TGTGCCAGCGGACCGGGACAGGTCCTAGGCGAGCAGTACTTC | CASGPGQVLGEQYF
13 | TRBD1 | TRBJ1-2 | NA | TRBV5-1 | TGCGCCAGCAGCCATGGGACAGGGGGCGGCTACACCTTC | CASSHGTGGGYTF
14 | NA | TRBJ1-2 | NA | TRBV10-2 | TGCGCCAGCAGTGAGAGAGGGGGAGGCTATGGCTACACCTTC | CASSERGGGYGYTF
14 | NA | TRBJ1-1 | NA | TRBV10-3 | TGTGCCATCAGGGAGGGTCGTCTGGACACTGAAGCTTTCTTT | CAIREGRLDTEAFF
14 | TRBD1 | TRBJ1-2 | NA | TRBV5-6 | TGTGCCAGCAGCTTGGCCCAGGGGGCCAGTGGCTACACCTTC | CASSLAQGASGYTF
11 | NA | TRBJ1-1 | few | TRBV19 | TGTGCCAGTAGTACCCAAGCTGAAGCTTTCTTT | CASSTQAEAFF
16 | NA | TRBJ1-2 | few | TRBV7-2 | TGTGCCAGCAGCTTACGAAGGGGCCCAACTCGAGGGGGCTACACCTTC | CASSLRRGPTRGGYTF
13 | NA | TRBJ2-7 | NA | TRBV5-6 | TGTGCCAGCAGCTTCGGACGGAGCTACGAGCAGTACTTC | CASSFGRSYEQYF
16 | NA | TRBJ2-2 | NA | TRBV10-3 | TGTGCCATCAGTGACCCGGCGGGGGCGATCACCGGGGAGCTGTTTTTT | CAISDPAGAITGELFF
15 | TRBD1 | TRBJ2-5 | NA | TRBV5-1 | TGCGCCAGCAGGACGGACAGGGGGCCTCTGGGGGAGCAGTACTTC | CASRTDRGPLGEQYF
16 | TRBD1 | TRBJ1-1 | NA | TRBV18 | TGTGCCAGCTCACCCAGGCGGGACAGGGTGGACACTGAAGCTTTCTTT | CASSPRRDRVDTEAFF
14 | NA | TRBJ1-4 | NA | TRBV2 | TGTGCCAGCAGTGAAAGGCAGACGGGCGAAAAACTGTTTTTT | CASSERQTGEKLFF
15 | TRBD1 | TRBJ2-7 | NA | TRBV2 | TGTGCCAGCAGTGAACAGGGGACAGGGCGTTACGAGCAGTACTTC | CASSEQGTGRYEQYF